The 19 T cell receptor beta chains reported below all come from one sample, sequenced in a study of vaccination and CD4 T cells after COVID-19. Treatment in this sample: approximately nine-day PBMC culture with coronavirus spike peptide pools or control peptides (ViraFEST assay). Antigens of these TCRs are unknown. Sequencing of cultured CD4+ T cell DNA used the Oncomine TCR Beta short-read assay. TCRdb re-called the PCR reads with MiXCR, one entry per CDR3 protein. The table lists about 19,000 distinct CDR3 sequences, about 39% of them singletons, with around 6.6% in the top ten. This specimen consisted of CD4+ T cells from blood, cultured in vitro, obtained before SARS-CoV-2 vaccination. Receptors originate from a human donor who had recovered from COVID-19.

The chain couples TRBV20-1 to TRBJ1-3; D remains unclear. CDR3 length: 13 residues. Germline values: CDR1 DFQATT, CDR2 SNEGSKA (reference sequence). With 3 bases removed from V and 2 bases from J, the gap between germline ends came to 8 bases. CDR3 region: CSASRATGNTIYF. The DNA for the CDR3 is TGCAGTGCTAGTCGGGCGACTGGAAACACCATATATTTT.

The chain joins TRBV19 to TRBJ1-6; 10 positions agree with TRBD1. This CDR3 contains 15 residues. Germline CDR1 reads LNHDA; CDR2 reads SQIVND (reference sequence). V lost 4 bases, J lost 6 bases, and 3 bases stayed unmatched. The CDR3 nucleotides are TGTGCCAGTAGTACGACAGGGGGCCGTAATTCACCCCTCCACTTT. As protein: CASSTTGGRNSPLHF.

The chain has TRBV27 and TRBJ2-4; 7 bases line up with TRBD1. Germline V gene sequence: CDR1 MNHEY, CDR2 SMNVEV (reference sequence). The length of the CDR3 is 17 residues. The junction had 11 bases not matched to a gene; V was cut back by 6 bases and J by 0 bases. CDR3 in amino acids: CASSPGQNSIAKNIQYF. DNA for the CDR3: TGTGCCAGCAGCCCGGGACAGAATTCGATAGCCAAAAACATTCAGTACTTC.

This chain joins TRBV7-3 and TRBJ2-5; D is possibly TRBD2 (6 bases). Per the germline V gene, CDR1 is SGHTA and CDR2 is FQGTGA. The CDR3 sequence is 13 residues long. V was shortened by 6 bases and J by 5 bases, with 13 bases between the two germline ends. The CDR3 region is CASSPGTGETQYF. The CDR3, as DNA: TGTGCCAGCAGTCCTGGGACTGGGGAGACCCAGTACTTC. Full variable domain (rest looked up from reference TRBV7-3 and TRBJ2-5): GAGVSQTPSNKVTEKGKYVELRCDPISGHTALYWYRQSLGQGPEFLIYFQGTGAADDSGLPNDRFFAVRPEGSVSTLKIQRTERGDSAVYLCASSPGTGETQYFGPGTRLLVL.

The CDR3 is CASSLYFRTEAFF. DNA of the CDR3: TGTGCCAGCAGTTTATATTTTCGGACTGAAGCTTTCTTT. The genes are TRBV27 and TRBJ1-1; D gene uncertain. Germline V gives CDR1 MNHEY, CDR2 SMNVEV (reference sequence). V shed 1 base and J shed 5 bases, with 8 bases lying between them. The length of the CDR3 is 13 residues.

J is TRBJ1-3 and V is TRBV19; D unclear. Per germline, CDR1 LNHDA and CDR2 SQIVND (reference sequence). This CDR3 contains 14 residues. Between the trimmed V and J ends, which lost 5 bases and 0 bases, there was a span of 8 bases. The CDR3 DNA sequence: TGTGCCAGTAGTGGATCCTCCTCTGGAAACACCATATATTTT. It yields the protein CASSGSSSGNTIYF.

The CDR3 spells CASSFGTTGGAYNEQFF. The CDR3 DNA sequence: TGTGCCAGCAGCTTTGGGACAACAGGGGGCGCCTACAATGAGCAGTTCTTC. V is TRBV11-2 and J is TRBJ2-1; 9 bases agree with TRBD1. Germline V gives CDR1 SGHAT, CDR2 FQNNGV. V trimming: 3 bases; J trimming: 2 bases; junction bases outside the gene matches: 8. The CDR3 extends over 17 amino acids.

The J gene is TRBJ2-1, the V gene TRBV7-3; 9 bases are a match to TRBD2. CDR3 length: 15 residues. V trimming: 5 bases; J trimming: 6 bases; junction bases outside the gene matches: 8. Per the germline V gene, CDR1 is SGHTA and CDR2 is FQGTGA. In DNA, the CDR3 is TGTGCCAGCAGCCCCGCGGTAGCGGGGGCCAATGAGCAGTTCTTC. Amino acid sequence: CASSPAVAGANEQFF.

Here the CDR3 DNA reads TGTGCCAGCAGCGTAGGACACGACTTGAACACTGAAGCTTTCTTT. It translates to CASSVGHDLNTEAFF. The rearrangement links TRBV9 to TRBJ1-1; D not resolved. CDR1 SGDLS and CDR2 YYNGEE come from the germline V gene. CDR3 length: 15 amino acids. Trimming took 0 bases from V and 0 from J, leaving 9 bases between them.

The rearrangement uses TRBV20-1 and TRBJ1-5, with 9 bases lining up with TRBD1. Trimming removed 5 bases from V and 1 base from J; junction bases left unmatched: 9. Germline CDR1 reads DFQATT; CDR2 reads SNEGSKA (reference sequence). The CDR3 contains 16 residues. CDR3 amino acids: CSAPTGGAGSNQPQHF. The CDR3 DNA sequence: TGCAGTGCTCCTACAGGGGGCGCCGGAAGCAATCAGCCCCAGCATTTT.

The V call is TRBV19, the J call TRBJ1-5, with no clear D. This CDR3 is built from 13 residues. The germline V and J ends were trimmed by 5 bases and 10 bases, with 15 bases remaining between them. Germline-derived CDR1 and CDR2 are LNHDA and SQIVND (reference sequence). Here the CDR3 reads CASSRATLGPQHF. The CDR3, as DNA: TGTGCCAGTAGTCGGGCTACTCTCGGACCCCAGCATTTT.

The rearrangement links TRBV27 to TRBJ2-2, with TRBD2 identical over 8 bases. Trimming took 2 bases from V and 2 from J; bases not matched to a gene: 7. Germline-derived CDR1 and CDR2 are MNHEY and SMNVEV (reference sequence). The CDR3 totals 17 residues. The CDR3 nucleotides are TGTGCCAGCAGTTTACGGTCTAGCGGGCTAAACACCGGGGAGCTGTTTTTT. Residues: CASSLRSSGLNTGELFF.

This clonotype was seen only a few times. The chain carries TRBV6-5 and TRBJ1-1; D is possibly TRBD1 (5 bases). Germline V CDR1 and CDR2: MNHEY, SVGAGI. V was trimmed by 4 bases and J by 6 bases, leaving 12 bases between them. The CDR3 spans 13 residues. CDR3 DNA: TGTGCCAGCAGTTCAGGGACTGGCCCTGAAGCTTTCTTT. It codes for CASSSGTGPEAFF.

The rearrangement links TRBV28 to TRBJ1-2; 8 nucleotides line up with TRBD1. The germline V gene has CDR1 MDHEN and CDR2 SYDVKM. V was pared by 11 bases and J by 3 bases, with 8 bases of the junction left unmatched. There are 13 residues in the CDR3. DNA of the CDR3: TGTGCCGGGTCGACAGGGGCCCACTATGGCTACACCTTC. It specifies CAGSTGAHYGYTF.

CDR3 loop: CASSKCWVRSYNEQFF. Here the CDR3 DNA reads TGTGCCAGCAGCAAATGCTGGGTTAGATCCTACAATGAGCAGTTCTTC. The rearrangement uses TRBV21-1 and TRBJ2-1. TRBV21-1 is a documented pseudogene. The CDR3 runs 16 residues.

The chain is built from TRBV20-1 and TRBJ2-3; 7 nucleotides align to TRBD1. The CDR3 spans 12 residues. CDR1 and CDR2 from the germline V gene are DFQATT and SNEGSKA (reference sequence). CDR3 in DNA: TGCAGCGGAGCAGGGGGTACAGATACGCAGTATTTT. Its protein is CSGAGGTDTQYF.

The chain recombines TRBV20-1 with TRBJ2-1; the match to TRBD2 covers 8 bases. From germline, CDR1 is DFQATT and CDR2 SNEGSKA (reference sequence). J gave up 7 bases and V 3 bases, and 8 bases lay outside the gene matches. This CDR3 comprises 14 residues. CDR3: CSASSSGGPNEQFF. The CDR3 bases are TGCAGTGCTAGCTCATCGGGAGGGCCGAATGAGCAGTTCTTC.

This clonotype turned up a few times. The rearrangement links TRBV7-2 to TRBJ1-1, with D hard to call. The length of the CDR3 is 13 residues. Deletions cut 3 bases from V and 3 bases from J, with 8 bases between. Germline CDR1 reads SGHTA; CDR2 reads FQGNSA. CDR3 bases: TGTGCCAGCAGCTTTGGAGCGTACACTGAAGCTTTCTTT. Its translation is CASSFGAYTEAFF.

This clonotype has a handful of counts. The gene calls are TRBV19 and TRBJ1-1; no definite D call. The CDR3 covers 13 residues. Germline V gene data show CDR1 as LNHDA and CDR2 as SQIVND (reference sequence). Trimming cost V 3 bases and J 1 base, with 6 bases left between them. In DNA, the CDR3 is TGTGCCAGTAGTATTTCTAGGAACACTGAAGCTTTCTTT. Amino acid sequence: CASSISRNTEAFF.